These 29 T cell receptor beta chains were all obtained from the same sample, sequenced in a study of shared T cell receptors in the human thymus. Clones were sequenced by immunoSEQ multiplex PCR, and TCRdb holds only the in-frame ones, with some missing. Of around 65,000 clones listed, more than 90% are singletons. The sequenced material came from thymocytes. These receptors were collected from a human donor.

V is TRBV7-3 and J is TRBJ2-7; the match to TRBD1 covers 8 bases. The germline gives CDR1 SGHTA, CDR2 FQGTGA. Trimming cost V 5 bases and J 3 bases; bases outside gene matches: 9. The CDR3 has 15 residues. The CDR3 loop reads CASSRNQGASYEQYF. CDR3 in DNA: TGTGCCAGCAGCCGGAATCAGGGGGCCAGCTACGAGCAGTACTTC.

This rearrangement joins TRBV5-6 to TRBJ2-3, with a tentative D call TRBD1 (7 bases). The ends were cut back, 6 bases at V and 4 bases at J, with 24 bases in the middle. Per germline, CDR1 SGHDT and CDR2 YYEEEE. The CDR3 is 17 amino acids. The CDR3 DNA follows: TGTGCCAGCATCCATATATGCGGGACAGAAGGAGCAGATACGCAGTATTTT. It codes for CASIHICGTEGADTQYF.

The chain carries TRBV7-2 and TRBJ2-1; tentatively, D is TRBD1 (5 bases). V lost 3 bases, J lost 0 bases, and 15 bases lay in between. CDR3 length: 17 residues. CDR1 is SGHTA and CDR2 is FQGNSA in the germline V gene. The CDR3 sequence is CASSFVETASSYNEQFF. As DNA, the CDR3 is TGTGCCAGCAGCTTTGTCGAGACAGCTAGCTCCTACAATGAGCAGTTCTTC.

The chain combines TRBV29-1 with TRBJ1-3; 7 nucleotides align to TRBD1. The CDR3 extends over 14 amino acids. The junction had 5 bases not matched to a gene; V was cut back by 6 bases and J by 0 bases. CDR1 and CDR2 (germline): SQVTM, ANQGSEA. The CDR3 DNA sequence: TGCAGCGTATTACAGGGGAACTCTGGAAACACCATATATTTT. Translating it yields CSVLQGNSGNTIYF.

The chain employs TRBV12-5 and TRBJ1-3; D perhaps matches TRBD1 (6 bases). CDR3 length: 20 residues. Germline loops: CDR1 LGHNT, CDR2 FRNRAP. V was cut by 5 bases and J by 2 bases, with 28 bases left in between. CDR3 in DNA: TGTGCTAGTGGTCTCCTATACTCCAGGGGCAAAAAAGGGGCTGGAAACACCATATATTTT. It codes for CASGLLYSRGKKGAGNTIYF.

J is TRBJ2-7 and V is TRBV28, with D hard to call. Trimming removed 3 bases at V and 0 bases at J, with 30 bases between. CDR1 is MDHEN and CDR2 is SYDVKM in the germline V gene. The CDR3 contains 21 residues. CDR3 in amino acids: CASSFSYFARKSRSLSYEQYF. CDR3 bases: TGTGCCAGCAGTTTTTCTTACTTCGCGCGGAAATCTAGATCCCTCTCCTACGAGCAGTACTTC.

V is TRBV5-1 and J is TRBJ2-7; D ambiguous. V was shortened by 2 bases and J by 5 bases, with 17 bases between the two germline ends. The CDR3 is 15 amino acids. The germline V gene has CDR1 SGHRS and CDR2 YFSETQ. The CDR3 reads CASSLRRTSYDEQYF. CDR3 DNA sequence: TGCGCCAGCAGCTTAAGACGCACCTCCTACGACGAGCAGTACTTC.

CDR3 bases: TGTGCCAGCTCACCCTCCAGCCTTACCAACCAAGAGACCCAGTACTTC. Encoded protein: CASSPSSLTNQETQYF. The chain combines TRBV18 with TRBJ2-5; D ambiguous. The CDR3 consists of 16 residues. V lost 3 bases, J lost 0 bases, and 14 bases lay in between. Germline V gene lookup returns CDR1 KGHSH and CDR2 LQKENI.

This clone turned up a few times. The J gene is TRBJ1-5, the V gene TRBV6-6, with TRBD1 matching over 9 bases. The CDR3 sequence is 14 residues long. Looked up from germline, CDR1 is MNHNY and CDR2 is SVGAGI (reference sequence). V lost 6 bases, J lost 5 bases, and 5 bases stayed unmatched. DNA of the CDR3: TGTGCCAGCAGCGACGGACAGGGGCATCAGCCCCAGCATTTT. This translates into CASSDGQGHQPQHF.

Comment on this clone: The DNA is omitted, as the CDR3 cannot be located on it reliably, and the CDR3 follows TCRdb's listing. V gene TRBV28 combines with J gene TRBJ2-7; whether TRBD2, the table's D call, matches the DNA was not checked. A total of 16 residues make up the CDR3, ends included. CDR1 and CDR2 (germline): MDHEN, SYDVKM. The CDR3 protein is CASSSSTSGGVFEQYF.

This clone was counted a single time. The CDR3 DNA sequence: TGTGCCAGCAGCGCCGGGACAGGGATATTAAAAGGAGAAAAACTGTTTTTT. It encodes CASSAGTGILKGEKLFF. The chain links TRBV7-9 to TRBJ1-4; 9 positions match TRBD1. This CDR3 is built from 17 residues. The trim removed 5 bases at V and 8 bases at J, leaving 15 bases unmatched. In germline, CDR1 is SEHNR, CDR2 FQNEAQ (reference sequence).

The chain combines TRBV28 with TRBJ1-2; 7 bases are shared with TRBD1. Germline loops: CDR1 MDHEN, CDR2 SYDVKM. V shed 3 bases and J 4 bases; nucleotides not matched to a gene: 11. The CDR3 sequence is 16 residues long. The CDR3 DNA sequence: TGTGCCAGCAGTTTTGGGGGACAGTCCAGGCCCTATGGCTACACCTTC. Encoded protein: CASSFGGQSRPYGYTF.

The chain links TRBV21-1 to TRBJ2-1; TRBD2 reflects the table's D call only, with no check against the DNA. TRBV21-1 is reported as a pseudogene. The CDR3 has 18 amino acids. The CDR3 nucleotides are TGTGCCAGCAGCAAAGCTAGCGATGCTACCATCTCCTACAATGAGCAGTTCTTC. Translation: CASSKASDATISYNEQFF.

The V gene is TRBV7-9, the J gene TRBJ2-1; TRBD2 matches at 11 bases. This CDR3 spans 18 amino acids. The germline V gene has CDR1 SEHNR and CDR2 FQNEAQ (reference sequence). With 5 bases clipped from V and 9 bases from J, the junction kept 18 bases outside the gene matches. The CDR3 spells CASSHLAGGPRSSFEQFF. The CDR3 region has the DNA TGTGCCAGCAGCCACTTAGCGGGGGGGCCTCGGAGTTCGTTTGAGCAGTTCTTC.

The V and J genes are TRBV6-1 and TRBJ1-1; TRBD1 matches 7 bases. The J segment lost 2 bases and the V segment lost 3 bases, leaving 12 bases of the junction unmatched. The germline V gene has CDR1 MNHNS and CDR2 SASEGT. The CDR3 extends over 17 amino acids. The CDR3 here is CASSDDRDVTFNTEAFF. The CDR3 DNA reads as TGTGCCAGCAGTGATGACAGGGACGTTACCTTTAACACTGAAGCTTTCTTT.

This chain uses TRBV9 with TRBJ2-1; TRBD1 might be the D (6 bases). CDR1 is SGDLS, CDR2 YYNGEE, per germline. The ends were cut back, 3 bases at V and 8 bases at J, with 15 bases in the middle. The CDR3 contains 14 residues. CDR3 region: CASSADRLVDEQFF. In DNA, the CDR3 is TGTGCCAGCAGCGCAGACAGGCTTGTGGATGAGCAGTTCTTC.

The CDR3 coding sequence is TGTGCCAGCAGTGAAGATCCATACGAGCAGTACTTC. Translating gives CASSEDPYEQYF. V is TRBV6-1 and J is TRBJ2-7; D is undetermined. This CDR3 is built from 12 residues. From germline, CDR1 is MNHNS and CDR2 SASEGT. Between the trimmed V and J ends, which lost 1 base and 4 bases, there was a span of 5 bases.

The V call is TRBV5-1, the J call TRBJ1-3; D is unclear. V lost 0 bases and J 4 bases, leaving 17 bases between the germline ends. CDR1 and CDR2 from the germline V gene are SGHRS and YFSETQ. The CDR3 spans 17 residues. CDR3 DNA: TGCGCCAGCAGCTTGGCCGCTCCTGGGAGGCCGGGAAACACCATATATTTT. The encoded protein is CASSLAAPGRPGNTIYF.

The V gene is TRBV6-5, the J gene TRBJ2-7; 10 bases are shared with TRBD1. Looked up from germline, CDR1 is MNHEY and CDR2 is SVGAGI. The CDR3 is made up of 14 amino acids. Unmatched junction bases numbered 6, after V lost 5 bases and J lost 5 bases. CDR3 in amino acids: CASSTGTGDNEQYF. The DNA for the CDR3 is TGTGCCAGCAGTACCGGGACAGGGGATAACGAGCAGTACTTC.

This chain links TRBV9 with TRBJ1-2; 7 positions agree with TRBD1. The trim removed 0 bases at V and 2 bases at J, leaving 1 base unmatched. The CDR3 sequence is 14 residues long. Germline CDR1 is SGDLS and CDR2 is YYNGEE. CDR3 DNA: TGTGCCAGCAGCGTAGGACAGGGCAACTATGGCTACACCTTC. It encodes CASSVGQGNYGYTF.

The chain uses TRBV5-1 and TRBJ2-5, with a possible D match to TRBD2 (5 bases). Looked up from germline, CDR1 is SGHRS and CDR2 is YFSETQ. The CDR3 contains 14 residues. Deletions cut 0 bases from V and 1 base from J, with 7 bases between. Here the CDR3 reads CASSLAGSQETQYF. The CDR3 coding sequence is TGCGCCAGCAGCTTGGCGGGATCCCAAGAGACCCAGTACTTC.

This clone was recorded only once. CDR3 in amino acids: CASSLSPNVGGPIADTQYF. As DNA, the CDR3 is TGCGCCAGCAGCTTGTCTCCCAATGTTGGGGGACCCATCGCAGATACGCAGTATTTT. The V and J genes are TRBV5-1 and TRBJ2-3; D possibly matches TRBD1 or TRBD2 (5 bases each). Germline V gene sequence: CDR1 SGHRS, CDR2 YFSETQ. Deletions cut 1 base from V and 4 bases from J, with 25 bases between. The CDR3 totals 19 residues.

The CDR3 DNA sequence: TGTGCCAGCAGTGAAGGGACGCAAGGGGAACTGTTTTTT. This translates into CASSEGTQGELFF. This chain joins TRBV2 and TRBJ1-4, with D possibly TRBD1 on 5 matching bases. Trimming cost V 1 base and J 12 bases, with 12 bases left between them. The V gene's germline CDR1 is SNHLY and CDR2 FYNNEI. The length of the CDR3 is 13 residues.

The rearrangement uses TRBV6-5 and TRBJ1-1, with a weak D call TRBD1 (5 bases). Germline V gene data show CDR1 as MNHEY and CDR2 as SVGAGI. V lost 6 bases and J 1 base, leaving 15 bases between the germline ends. The CDR3 totals 15 residues. The DNA of the CDR3 is TGTGCCAGCAGGCTACTGGGACGGGCGAACACTGAAGCTTTCTTT. Translating it yields CASRLLGRANTEAFF.

V is TRBV18 and J is TRBJ1-2; D unresolved. The V gene lost 1 base and the J gene lost 2 bases, with 20 bases spanning the gap. The CDR3 spans 18 residues. In germline, CDR1 is KGHSH, CDR2 LQKENI. DNA of the CDR3: TGTGCCAGCTCACCACGCCCGGGGAGGGATGGTCTCAACTATGGCTACACCTTC. Its translation is CASSPRPGRDGLNYGYTF.

The V call is TRBV18, the J call TRBJ1-2; TRBD1 matches at 12 bases. This CDR3 contains 16 residues. Germline loops: CDR1 KGHSH, CDR2 LQKENI. The trim removed 6 bases at V and 7 bases at J, leaving 12 bases unmatched. Here the CDR3 reads CASSRLMGQGASGYTF. CDR3 bases: TGTGCCAGCTCTCGTCTAATGGGACAGGGGGCTTCTGGCTACACCTTC.

The chain couples TRBV28 to TRBJ2-7; D ambiguous. The CDR3 length is 13 residues. Trimming shortened V by 2 bases and J by 3 bases, and 8 bases separated the two germline ends. Germline CDR1 is MDHEN and CDR2 is SYDVKM. CDR3 region: CASSLNQDYEQYF. CDR3 bases: TGTGCCAGCAGTTTAAACCAGGACTACGAGCAGTACTTC.

This chain links TRBV7-2 with TRBJ2-2; the match to TRBD2 covers 14 bases. With V trimmed by 5 bases and J by 6 bases, 5 bases remained unmatched. The CDR3 runs to 16 residues. In germline, CDR1 is SGHTA, CDR2 FQGNSA. CDR3 bases: TGTGCCAGCAGCCTACGACTAGCGGGGGGGTCCGGGGAGCTGTTTTTT. Translating it yields CASSLRLAGGSGELFF. Based on the CDR3 plus reference TRBV7-2 and TRBJ2-2, the full variable domain is GAGVSQSPSNKVTEKGKDVELRCDPISGHTALYWYRQSLGQGLEFLIYFQGNSAPDKSGLPSDRFSAERTGGSVSTLTIQRTQQEDSAVYLCASSLRLAGGSGELFFGEGSRLTVL.

The V gene is TRBV27, the J gene TRBJ1-6; D is unresolved. Germline V gives CDR1 MNHEY, CDR2 SMNVEV (reference sequence). This CDR3 is built from 12 residues. Trimming pared 5 bases from V and 2 bases from J, leaving 1 base between. Here the CDR3 DNA reads TGTGCCAGCAGTCCCTATAATTCACCCCTCCACTTT. This sequence encodes CASSPYNSPLHF.